A selection of T cell receptor beta chains follows, all from one sample in a study of beta chain features in type 1 diabetes. The assay was immunoSEQ multiplex PCR, and TCRdb's table has in-frame clones only and misses some. Of roughly 150,000 clones detected, approximately 9.1% appear once; the ten largest clones hold approximately 0.7%. The material sequenced was central memory CD4+ T cells from blood. These receptors originate from a woman under 40 with type 1 diabetes. Each CDR3 is given with its conserved first and last residue. Fields, in order: CDR3 protein, CDR3 DNA, clone size, D gene, V gene, J gene. D genes are given only for firm matches. Expanded clones get a size class; other rows say once, few or many, or leave the size out.

CDR3 protein: CASSLGQGIAETQYF
CDR3 DNA: TGTGCCAGCAGCTTAGGACAGGGGATCGCAGAGACCCAGTACTTC
clone size: few
D gene: TRBD1
V gene: TRBV7-3
J gene: TRBJ2-5

CDR3 protein: CASSLTQGGDGYTF
CDR3 DNA: TGTGCCAGCAGTCTCACGCAGGGGGGAGATGGCTACACCTTC
clone size: once
D gene: TRBD1
V gene: TRBV28
J gene: TRBJ1-2

CDR3 protein: CASSVDLTGGYNEQFF
CDR3 DNA: TGTGCCAGCAGCGTAGACTTAACGGGAGGCTACAATGAGCAGTTCTTC
clone size: few
D gene: TRBD2
V gene: TRBV9
J gene: TRBJ2-1

CDR3 protein: CASRPTLNTEAFF
CDR3 DNA: TGTGCCAGCAGGCCGACTCTAAACACTGAAGCTTTCTTT
clone size: few
D gene: -
V gene: TRBV11-2
J gene: TRBJ1-1

CDR3 protein: CSADRGRGYTF
CDR3 DNA: TGCAGTGCGGACAGGGGAAGGGGCTACACCTTC
clone size: few
D gene: TRBD1
V gene: TRBV20-1
J gene: TRBJ1-2

CDR3 protein: CASSAGQGAIYGYTF
CDR3 DNA: TGTGCCAGCAGCGCGGGACAGGGGGCGATCTATGGCTACACCTTC
clone size: few
D gene: TRBD1
V gene: TRBV6-1
J gene: TRBJ1-2

CDR3 protein: CSVTQGFYGYTF
CDR3 DNA: TGCAGCGTGACCCAGGGGTTCTATGGCTACACCTTC
clone size: -
D gene: -
V gene: TRBV29-1
J gene: TRBJ1-2

CDR3 protein: CASSPGRGTEAFF
CDR3 DNA: TGTGCCAGCTCACCAGGAAGGGGGACTGAAGCTTTCTTT
clone size: -
D gene: -
V gene: TRBV18
J gene: TRBJ1-1

CDR3 protein: CASSPGQVQTQYF
CDR3 DNA: TGCGCCAGCAGCCCAGGACAGGTTCAGACCCAGTACTTC
clone size: many
D gene: TRBD1
V gene: TRBV5-1
J gene: TRBJ2-5

CDR3 protein: CASGLYLGREQFF
CDR3 DNA: TGTGCCAGCGGGTTGTATCTGGGGAGAGAGCAGTTCTTC
clone size: -
D gene: -
V gene: TRBV9
J gene: TRBJ2-1

CDR3 protein: CASSRLLAGGSYEQYF
CDR3 DNA: TGTGCCAGCAGCCGCCTCCTGGCTGGTGGCTCCTACGAGCAGTACTTC
clone size: few
D gene: -
V gene: TRBV14
J gene: TRBJ2-7

CDR3 protein: CASSPLAENTGELFF
CDR3 DNA: TGTGCCAGCTCACCTCTAGCGGAGAACACCGGGGAGCTGTTTTTT
clone size: many
D gene: TRBD2
V gene: TRBV18
J gene: TRBJ2-2

CDR3 protein: CASSTGLAPAYNEQFF
CDR3 DNA: TGTGCCAGTAGTACCGGACTCGCTCCGGCCTACAATGAGCAGTTCTTC
clone size: -
D gene: -
V gene: TRBV19
J gene: TRBJ2-1

CDR3 protein: CASSDPGLAGGRHEQYF
CDR3 DNA: TGTGCCAGCAGCGATCCGGGACTAGCGGGAGGGCGCCACGAGCAGTACTTC
clone size: -
D gene: TRBD2
V gene: TRBV28
J gene: TRBJ2-7

CDR3 protein: CASSVPGTPGNTEAFF
CDR3 DNA: TGTGCCAGCAGTGTACCGGGAACCCCGGGAAACACTGAAGCTTTCTTT
clone size: -
D gene: -
V gene: TRBV2
J gene: TRBJ1-1

CDR3 protein: CASTEGGMGTYGYTF
CDR3 DNA: TGTGCCAGCACCGAGGGGGGGATGGGGACCTATGGCTACACCTTC
clone size: once
D gene: -
V gene: TRBV28
J gene: TRBJ1-2

CDR3 protein: CASSNSRQGRQFF
CDR3 DNA: TGTGCCAGCAGTAATTCGAGGCAGGGCAGGCAGTTCTTC
clone size: few
D gene: -
V gene: TRBV27
J gene: TRBJ2-1

CDR3 protein: CASSYSPGLEAAQYF
CDR3 DNA: TGTGCCAGCAGTTACTCCCCCGGTCTAGAGGCGGCGCAGTATTTT
clone size: -
D gene: -
V gene: TRBV6-5
J gene: TRBJ2-3

CDR3 protein: CASSLLTANTGELFF
CDR3 DNA: TGTGCCAGCAGTCTACTCACAGCGAACACCGGGGAGCTGTTTTTT
clone size: -
D gene: -
V gene: TRBV27
J gene: TRBJ2-2

CDR3 protein: CASSQLAGGIDTQYF
CDR3 DNA: TGTGCCAGCAGTCAACTAGCGGGAGGAATAGATACGCAGTATTTT
clone size: -
D gene: TRBD2
V gene: TRBV27
J gene: TRBJ2-3

CDR3 protein: CASSLELDAGNTGELFF
CDR3 DNA: TGTGCCAGCAGCTTGGAGCTGGATGCGGGGAACACCGGGGAGCTGTTTTTT
clone size: few
D gene: -
V gene: TRBV5-5
J gene: TRBJ2-2

CDR3 protein: CASSFYKEQFF
CDR3 DNA: TGTGCCAGCAGCTTTTATAAAGAGCAGTTCTTC
clone size: -
D gene: -
V gene: TRBV11-2
J gene: TRBJ2-1

CDR3 protein: CASKQGGRGYEQYF
CDR3 DNA: TGTGCCAGTAAACAGGGCGGGAGAGGTTACGAGCAGTACTTC
clone size: -
D gene: -
V gene: TRBV19
J gene: TRBJ2-7

CDR3 protein: CSVFGEVYGYTF
CDR3 DNA: TGCAGCGTCTTTGGAGAGGTCTATGGCTACACCTTC
clone size: many
D gene: -
V gene: TRBV29-1
J gene: TRBJ1-2

CDR3 protein: CASTPEVNTEAFF
CDR3 DNA: TGTGCCAGCACCCCAGAAGTGAACACTGAAGCTTTCTTT
clone size: few
D gene: -
V gene: TRBV2
J gene: TRBJ1-1

CDR3 protein: CASSGRIDNEQFF
CDR3 DNA: TGCGCCAGCAGCGGGAGAATCGACAATGAGCAGTTCTTC
clone size: few
D gene: -
V gene: TRBV5-1
J gene: TRBJ2-1

CDR3 protein: CASSGQGGAYEQYF
CDR3 DNA: TGTGCCAGTAGCGGACAGGGGGGCGCCTACGAGCAGTACTTC
clone size: -
D gene: TRBD1
V gene: TRBV19
J gene: TRBJ2-7

CDR3 protein: CASSARLAGGPGMRETQYF
CDR3 DNA: TGTGCCAGCAGCGCGAGACTAGCGGGAGGGCCGGGGATGCGGGAGACCCAGTACTTC
clone size: -
D gene: TRBD2
V gene: TRBV9
J gene: TRBJ2-5

CDR3 protein: CASSLMDRFNQPQHF
CDR3 DNA: TGTGCCAGCAGCTTGATGGACAGATTCAATCAGCCCCAGCATTTT
clone size: few
D gene: -
V gene: TRBV5-6
J gene: TRBJ1-5

CDR3 protein: CASSLAGWSGSGEYNEQFF
CDR3 DNA: TGTGCCAGCAGCTTAGCGGGGTGGTCGGGTAGCGGGGAATACAATGAGCAGTTCTTC
clone size: few
D gene: TRBD2
V gene: TRBV7-8
J gene: TRBJ2-1

CDR3 protein: CSVGGTGLGQPQHF
CDR3 DNA: TGCAGCGTTGGAGGGACAGGGCTCGGTCAGCCCCAGCATTTT
clone size: few
D gene: TRBD1
V gene: TRBV29-1
J gene: TRBJ1-5

CDR3 protein: CASSLEWGEKFF
CDR3 DNA: TGTGCCAGCAGCTTAGAATGGGGGGAGAAGTTCTTC
clone size: few
D gene: -
V gene: TRBV11-3
J gene: TRBJ2-1

CDR3 protein: CASSAGTVQETQYF
CDR3 DNA: TGTGCCAGCAGCGCCGGGACAGTTCAAGAGACCCAGTACTTC
clone size: few
D gene: TRBD1
V gene: TRBV7-9
J gene: TRBJ2-5

CDR3 protein: CASSSRLGNSYEQYF
CDR3 DNA: TGTGCCAGCAGTTCCCGACTAGGGAACTCCTACGAGCAGTACTTC
clone size: -
D gene: -
V gene: TRBV6-5
J gene: TRBJ2-7

CDR3 protein: CAGRQEKQYF
CDR3 DNA: TGTGCCGGGAGACAGGAAAAGCAGTACTTC
clone size: -
D gene: -
V gene: TRBV5-8
J gene: TRBJ2-7

CDR3 protein: CSVEGLAGRDTQYF
CDR3 DNA: TGCAGCGTTGAAGGGTTAGCGGGAAGGGATACGCAGTATTTT
clone size: few
D gene: TRBD2
V gene: TRBV29-1
J gene: TRBJ2-3

CDR3 protein: CASSALGGGTYGYTF
CDR3 DNA: TGTGCCAGCAGCGCCCTGGGGGGTGGGACTTATGGCTACACCTTC
clone size: few
D gene: -
V gene: TRBV9
J gene: TRBJ1-2